The 10 T cell receptor beta chains presented below share a single source sample, sequenced in a study of blood T cells in healthy people across ages. The authors ran a second PCR of roughly 7 to 11 cycles using a sample-barcoded 5' primer and a J-beta primer mix. TCRdb re-derived calls from the 5' RACE reads in MiXCR, one entry per CDR3 protein. The table records under 950,000 distinct CDR3 sequences, 20% to 25% of them present only once. Sequenced sample: blood. The receptors originated from a man in his sixties or seventies in good health.

This sequence joins TRBV20-1 and TRBJ2-3; TRBD2 matches at 7 bases. The CDR3 has 15 amino acids. Germline assignment: CDR1 DFQATT and CDR2 SNEGSKA (reference sequence). V lost 5 bases to trimming and J lost 0 bases; unmatched junction nucleotides: 8. The CDR3 reads CSAGLADPSTDTQYF. CDR3 nucleotides: TGCAGTGCTGGTCTAGCGGATCCTAGCACAGATACGCAGTATTTT.

The genes are TRBV12-3 or TRBV12-4 and TRBJ2-6; D not resolved. Trimming removed 6 bases from V and 0 bases from J, with 18 bases in between. The CDR3 sequence is 18 residues long. CDR3 in amino acids: CASRPPSATDSGANVLTF. The CDR3, as DNA: TGTGCCAGCAGACCTCCCTCTGCCACGGACTCTGGGGCCAACGTCCTGACTTTC.

This clonotype was recorded only once. The rearrangement joins TRBV2 to TRBJ2-3; 11 bases align to TRBD1. The CDR3 covers 15 residues. V dropped 5 bases and J dropped 5; count of bases not matched to a gene: 6. Germline V gene data show CDR1 as SNHLY and CDR2 as FYNNEI. CDR3 residues: CASSPGQGARDTQYF. DNA of the CDR3: TGTGCCAGCAGTCCCGGACAGGGGGCGCGAGATACGCAGTATTTT.

This clonotype occurred a few times. The rearrangement joins TRBV6-6 to TRBJ2-4; 8 bases match TRBD1. Looked up from germline, CDR1 is MNHNY and CDR2 is SVGAGI (reference sequence). Trimming removed 6 bases from V and 6 bases from J; junction bases left unmatched: 4. The CDR3 spans 13 residues. In nucleotides, the CDR3 is TGTGCCAGCAGGCGAACAGGGGGAAACATTCAGTACTTC. It specifies CASRRTGGNIQYF.

This clonotype was seen more than once but under ten times. This chain uses TRBV3-1 with TRBJ2-1; 8 bases fit TRBD2. The germline gives CDR1 LGHDT, CDR2 YNNKEL (reference sequence). Trimming took 1 base from V and 6 from J; bases not matched to a gene: 11. CDR3 length equals 17 residues. Written as DNA, the CDR3 is TGTGCCAGCAGCCAAGGAACAAAGCGGGGGCTATTCAATGAGCAGTTCTTC. Residues: CASSQGTKRGLFNEQFF.

The rearrangement uses TRBV20-1 and TRBJ2-1; the D gene is possibly TRBD1 (5 bases). The germline gives CDR1 DFQATT, CDR2 SNEGSKA (reference sequence). The CDR3 extends over 14 amino acids. V was shortened by 6 bases and J by 7 bases, with 19 bases between the two germline ends. The CDR3 here is CSATDGAKVNEQFF. The CDR3 DNA reads TGCAGTGCAACTGATGGGGCGAAAGTTAATGAGCAGTTCTTC.

This clonotype was seen more than once but under ten times. The V call is TRBV2, the J call TRBJ2-3; 9 bases agree with TRBD2. V lost 0 bases and J lost 11; bases outside the gene matches: 0. The CDR3 extends over 12 amino acids. CDR1 is SNHLY and CDR2 is FYNNEI in the germline V gene. CDR3 in amino acids: CASSEATSGQYF. CDR3 nucleotide sequence: TGTGCCAGCAGTGAAGCGACTAGCGGGCAGTATTTT.

This clonotype has just a few counts. The CDR3 reads CASSLALGPNQPQHF. The CDR3 DNA reads TGTGCCAGCAGCTTAGCGCTAGGACCAAATCAGCCCCAGCATTTT. The chain uses TRBV7-2 and TRBJ1-5; D is uncertain. V lost 0 bases, J lost 4 bases, and 10 bases lay in between. The length of the CDR3 is 15 residues. Germline values: CDR1 SGHTA, CDR2 FQGNSA.

This clonotype was picked up a small number of times. This chain joins TRBV19 and TRBJ2-3, with a possible D match to TRBD2 (6 bases). The CDR3 contains 14 residues. Trimming cost V 8 bases and J 0 bases, with 12 bases left between them. Germline assignment: CDR1 LNHDA and CDR2 SQIVND (reference sequence). The CDR3 spells CASAWRGSTDTQYF. DNA of the CDR3: TGTGCCAGTGCTTGGCGGGGAAGCACAGATACGCAGTATTTT. The entire variable domain, with the rest obtained from reference TRBV19 and TRBJ2-3, is as follows: DGGITQSPKYLFRKEGQNVTLSCEQNLNHDAMYWYRQDPGQGLRLIYYSQIVNDFQKGDIAEGYSVSREKKESFPLTVTSAQKNPTAFYLCASAWRGSTDTQYFGPGTRLTVL.

The rearrangement joins TRBV10-3 to TRBJ1-2; no reliable D call. This CDR3 comprises 13 residues. V lost 3 bases and J lost 4, with 9 bases in between. The germline CDR1 and CDR2 sequences are ENHRY and SYGVKD. The CDR3: CAISERASYGYTF. CDR3 DNA: TGTGCCATCAGTGAAAGGGCCAGCTATGGCTACACCTTC.